The subject of this entry is one T cell receptor (beta chain). The sample originates from a study of OX40 agonist ivuxolimab in advanced cancers. Sequencing used immunoSEQ multiplex PCR; TCRdb keeps in-frame clones, though not all of them. The sample lists 70,000 or so clones; about four fifths were seen once. Germline CDR1 is KGHSH and CDR2 is LQKENI. The CDR3 has 15 residues. After removal of 1 base from V and 3 bases from J, the junction contained 4 bases not matched to a gene. The sequence came from an adult with an advanced solid tumor such as melanoma, head and neck, liver or kidney cancer. The chain is built from TRBV18 and TRBJ2-3, with 7 positions matching TRBD2. The sample was CD4+ or CD8+ T cells sorted from blood, taken in a trial of the OX40 agonist ivuxolimab. The CDR3 sequence: CASSPRPGGTDTQYF. The CDR3 DNA follows: TGTGCCAGCTCACCACGTCCGGGGGGAACAGATACGCAGTATTTT.